These 22 T cell receptor beta chains came from one sample sequenced in a study of blood T cell repertoires in COVID-19. Method: immunoSEQ multiplex PCR; TCRdb's copy keeps in-frame clones and lacks some. This table holds fewer than 500,000 clones, 86% found once. Source material: peripheral blood. The receptors here all came from a woman aged 25 to 39 with active or convalescent COVID-19.

The gene calls are TRBV24-1 and TRBJ1-3, with D perhaps TRBD1 (5 bases). The CDR3 consists of 17 residues. CDR1 is KGHDR and CDR2 is SFDVKD in the germline V gene. V lost 1 base, J lost 2 bases, and 14 bases lay in between. The CDR3 DNA follows: TGTGCCACCAGTGATTTTGGGTCGATGGGGCCTGGAAACACCATATATTTT. Translating it yields CATSDFGSMGPGNTIYF.

The genes are TRBV19 and TRBJ2-3; D might be TRBD2 (5 bases). The V gene lost 3 bases and the J gene lost 0 bases, with 10 bases spanning the gap. The CDR3 is 15 residues long. The V gene's germline CDR1 is LNHDA and CDR2 SQIVND (reference sequence). The CDR3 is CASSMMGGSTDTQYF. In nucleotides, the CDR3 is TGTGCCAGTAGTATGATGGGCGGGAGCACAGATACGCAGTATTTT.

This clone showed up many times. V gene TRBV5-4 combines with J gene TRBJ2-1; D ambiguous. Trimming took 1 base from V and 6 from J, leaving 8 bases between them. Germline V gene data show CDR1 as SGHNT and CDR2 as YYREEE (reference sequence). There are 13 residues in the CDR3. CDR3 loop: CASSLQRGNEQFF. In DNA, the CDR3 is TGTGCCAGCAGCTTGCAACGAGGCAATGAGCAGTTCTTC.

The chain combines TRBV2 with TRBJ1-2; TRBD1 matches at 7 bases. With V trimmed by 5 bases and J by 6 bases, 9 bases remained unmatched. Germline assignment: CDR1 SNHLY and CDR2 FYNNEI. The length of the CDR3 is 14 residues. This CDR3 reads CASSLTGTVDGYTF. The CDR3 nucleotides read TGTGCCAGCAGTCTCACCGGGACAGTTGATGGCTACACCTTC.

The CDR3 spells CASSSNYNEQFF. The CDR3 nucleotides read TGTGCCAGCAGTTCCAATTACAATGAGCAGTTCTTC. The chain uses TRBV12-3 or TRBV12-4 and TRBJ2-1, with D uncertain. The CDR3 contains 12 residues. Deletions cut 4 bases from V and 4 bases from J, with 5 bases between.

This sequence joins TRBV7-6 and TRBJ1-5, with 10 bases identical to TRBD1. CDR3 length equals 14 residues. The germline gives CDR1 SGHVS, CDR2 FNYEAQ. V was pared by 5 bases and J by 6 bases, with 4 bases of the junction left unmatched. The CDR3 loop is CASSQGQGIQPQHF. Here the CDR3 DNA reads TGTGCCAGCAGCCAGGGACAGGGGATTCAGCCCCAGCATTTT.

In nucleotides, the CDR3 is TGTGCCAGCAGTCTGACGGAGGGACTAGCGTCGAGCACAGATACGCAGTATTTT. As protein: CASSLTEGLASSTDTQYF. The J gene is TRBJ2-3, the V gene TRBV6-6; TRBD2 matches 10 bases. CDR1 is MNHNY, CDR2 SVGAGI, per germline (reference sequence). Trimming at V came to 5 bases and at J to 0 bases, leaving 11 bases not matched to a gene. There are 18 residues in the CDR3.

This sequence joins TRBV5-3 and TRBJ1-2, with D unclear. TRBV5-3 is known as an ORF, though its function is uncertain. V lost 10 bases and J lost 10, with 8 bases in between. The CDR3 is 8 residues long. The DNA of the CDR3 is TGTGCCGGAGAAATCTACACCTTC. Protein: CAGEIYTF.

A single count supports this clone. The genes are TRBV6-5 and TRBJ1-4; 8 bases align to TRBD1. The trim removed 5 bases at V and 13 bases at J, leaving 9 bases unmatched. Germline V gives CDR1 MNHEY, CDR2 SVGAGI. The CDR3 runs 13 residues. The CDR3: CASSPGIQGGLFF. The CDR3 DNA is TGTGCCAGCAGTCCCGGAATACAGGGGGGACTGTTTTTT.

This clone was seen a few times. This sequence joins TRBV12-3 or TRBV12-4 and TRBJ2-7, with D possibly being TRBD1 (6 bases). The CDR3 is 13 residues long. Trimming took off 6 bases at V and 0 bases at J, with 9 bases between the two ends. Written as DNA, the CDR3 is TGTGCCAGCAGAGGACAGATCTCCTACGAGCAGTACTTC. It codes for CASRGQISYEQYF.

The rearrangement uses TRBV21-1 and TRBJ2-7; no DNA check was done on the table's D call, TRBD2. TRBV21-1 is a pseudogene. The CDR3 has 16 residues. The CDR3 nucleotides read TGTGCCAGCAGCCCTCGAGGGACTAGCTCGGCCTACGAGCAGTACTTC. The encoded protein is CASSPRGTSSAYEQYF.

V gene TRBV7-6 combines with J gene TRBJ2-2, with D possibly being TRBD1 (6 bases). There are 15 residues in the CDR3. V gave up 5 bases and J gave up 3 bases, with 13 bases separating them. Germline CDR1 is SGHVS and CDR2 is FNYEAQ. CDR3: CASSTQGSYTGELFF. CDR3 DNA: TGTGCCAGCAGCACACAGGGATCGTACACCGGGGAGCTGTTTTTT.

This clone was detected once. V usage is TRBV9 and J usage is TRBJ2-1; 11 bases match TRBD2. The J segment lost 0 bases and the V segment lost 0 bases, leaving 5 bases of the junction unmatched. The CDR3 totals 18 residues. Per the germline V gene, CDR1 is SGDLS and CDR2 is YYNGEE. Here the CDR3 DNA reads TGTGCCAGCAGCGTAGGGCTAGCGGGGGGCCTCTCCTACAATGAGCAGTTCTTC. Its protein is CASSVGLAGGLSYNEQFF.

This rearrangement joins TRBV2 to TRBJ1-1, with 7 bases identical to TRBD1. The CDR3 extends over 14 amino acids. V lost 6 bases and J lost 0; bases outside the gene matches: 4. The V gene's germline CDR1 is SNHLY and CDR2 FYNNEI. The CDR3 DNA reads TGTGCCAGCAGAGGGGACAGACTGAACACTGAAGCTTTCTTT. Translation gives CASRGDRLNTEAFF.

This chain links TRBV5-6 with TRBJ2-7; 11 positions match TRBD1. The CDR3 covers 13 residues. Germline V gives CDR1 SGHDT, CDR2 YYEEEE. J was trimmed by 6 bases and V by 4 bases; bases with no gene match: 3. CDR3 DNA: TGTGCCAGCAGCCTAGGGACAGGGGGCGAGCAGTACTTC. Amino acids: CASSLGTGGEQYF.

The CDR3 loop reads CASSATGGVGSPLHF. CDR3 bases: TGTGCCAGCAGCGCTACAGGGGGCGTAGGGTCACCCCTCCACTTT. This chain connects TRBV13 to TRBJ1-6; 9 nucleotides match TRBD1. The J segment lost 10 bases and the V segment lost 5 bases, leaving 9 bases of the junction unmatched. The CDR3 has 15 residues. Germline V lookup: CDR1 PRHDT, CDR2 FYEKMQ (reference sequence).

The gene calls are TRBV9 and TRBJ1-1, with no clear D. There are 14 residues in the CDR3. The germline V gene has CDR1 SGDLS and CDR2 YYNGEE. Trimming pared 2 bases from V and 1 base from J, leaving 9 bases between. The CDR3 is CASSVAQKNTEAFF. The CDR3 region has the DNA TGTGCCAGCAGCGTTGCTCAGAAGAACACTGAAGCTTTCTTT.

This rearrangement joins TRBV12-3 or TRBV12-4 to TRBJ2-7; tentative D call: TRBD2 (6 bases). V was pared by 8 bases and J by 2 bases, with 13 bases between. The CDR3 covers 13 residues. The CDR3 spells CASGRDSAYEQYF. In nucleotides, the CDR3 is TGTGCCAGCGGACGGGACTCAGCCTACGAGCAGTACTTC.

The rearrangement links TRBV19 to TRBJ1-2, with 7 bases aligning to TRBD1. Per germline, CDR1 LNHDA and CDR2 SQIVND (reference sequence). The trim removed 2 bases at V and 4 bases at J, leaving 10 bases unmatched. The length of the CDR3 is 16 residues. DNA for the CDR3: TGTGCCAGTAGTATACTAATGCAGGGGGAAATCTATGGCTACACCTTC. Translation: CASSILMQGEIYGYTF.

The CDR3 sequence: CASSPPEPLGNTIYF. The CDR3, as DNA: TGTGCCAGCTCACCACCAGAGCCACTGGGAAACACCATATATTTT. The V and J genes are TRBV18 and TRBJ1-3; D remains ambiguous. V lost 0 bases and J 4 bases, leaving 10 bases between the germline ends. This CDR3 is built from 15 residues. Germline V CDR1 and CDR2: KGHSH, LQKENI.

J is TRBJ2-7 and V is TRBV27, with 7 bases matching TRBD2. V shed 6 bases, J shed 0 bases, and the junction held 11 bases outside the gene matches. CDR3 length: 16 residues. Germline lookup yields CDR1 MNHEY and CDR2 SMNVEV (reference sequence). CDR3: CASSLGRASGSYEQYF. The CDR3 DNA reads as TGTGCCAGCAGCTTGGGGAGAGCTAGCGGCTCCTACGAGCAGTACTTC.

This clone was observed a single time. One end of the junction is discordant with germline, which a read error may explain. The chain links TRBV2 to TRBJ2-2; 10 bases fit TRBD2. In germline, CDR1 is SNHLY, CDR2 FYNNEI. The CDR3 is 15 amino acids. CDR3 protein: CASSEEASGSGELFF. CDR3 bases: TGTGCCAGCAGCGAAGAGGCTAGCGGGAGCGGGGAGCTGTTTTTT.